The 28 T cell receptor beta chains presented below share a single source sample, sequenced in a study of radiotherapy plus CTLA-4 blockade in lung cancer. TCRdb keeps only in-frame clones here, not all; method: immunoSEQ multiplex PCR. The repertoire holds tens of thousands of clones, with more than 80% as singletons. Sequencing used peripheral blood, obtained from a patient treated with radiotherapy plus ipilimumab. The receptors come from a human donor with non-small cell lung cancer who had stable disease on radiotherapy plus ipilimumab.

The J gene is TRBJ2-5, the V gene TRBV6-6; D possibly corresponds to TRBD1 (5 bases). This CDR3 is 14 amino acids long. Trimming took 7 bases from V and 5 from J, leaving 17 bases between them. CDR1 is MNHNY, CDR2 SVGAGI, per germline (reference sequence). The CDR3 DNA is TGTGCCAGCAAGGGAAGGGGTTTGGTGGAGACCCAGTACTTC. It yields the protein CASKGRGLVETQYF.

The V gene is TRBV19, the J gene TRBJ2-5, with 9 nucleotides matching TRBD1. The V segment lost 6 bases and the J segment 1 base; nucleotides outside the gene matches: 0. The germline V gene encodes CDR1 LNHDA and CDR2 SQIVND (reference sequence). CDR3 length equals 13 residues. The CDR3 reads CASRDRGQETQYF. The DNA for the CDR3 is TGTGCCAGTAGGGACAGGGGCCAAGAGACCCAGTACTTC.

The rearrangement joins TRBV4-1 to TRBJ2-7; maybe TRBD1 (6 bases). This CDR3 comprises 15 residues. V gave up 0 bases and J gave up 3 bases, with 12 bases separating them. Germline lookup yields CDR1 MGHRA and CDR2 YSYEKL. As DNA, the CDR3 is TGCGCCAGCAGCCAAGACCAAGGACAGTACTACGAGCAGTACTTC. Protein: CASSQDQGQYYEQYF.

The chain links TRBV9 to TRBJ1-2; 10 nucleotides match TRBD1. CDR3 length equals 16 residues. Germline trimming cut 0 bases from V and 9 bases from J; bases unmatched to any gene: 11. Germline V gene sequence: CDR1 SGDLS, CDR2 YYNGEE. CDR3 DNA: TGTGCCAGCAGCGTAGGGGAGGGGGACAGGGGAATAAGCTACACCTTC. It translates to CASSVGEGDRGISYTF.

The genes are TRBV28 and TRBJ2-7; the match to TRBD2 covers 8 bases. The CDR3 length is 16 residues. CDR1 MDHEN and CDR2 SYDVKM come from the germline V gene. The junction had 16 bases not matched to a gene; V was cut back by 3 bases and J by 9 bases. CDR3 residues: CASSFPDKRESFRQYF. CDR3 nucleotides: TGTGCCAGCAGTTTTCCGGACAAGCGGGAGTCTTTCCGGCAGTACTTC.

The chain has TRBV6-1 and TRBJ2-7; maybe TRBD1 (5 bases). Trimming shortened V by 4 bases and J by 5 bases, and 6 bases separated the two germline ends. In germline, CDR1 is MNHNS, CDR2 SASEGT. The CDR3 consists of 11 residues. This CDR3 reads CASSGRDEQYF. In DNA, the CDR3 is TGTGCCAGCAGTGGCAGGGACGAGCAGTACTTC.

The gene calls are TRBV4-3 and TRBJ2-7, with TRBD2 identical over 7 bases. Germline CDR1 LGHNA, CDR2 YSLEER. The CDR3 extends over 14 amino acids. Trimming took 0 bases from V and 7 from J; bases not matched to a gene: 6. The chain's CDR3 is CASSQDREGWEQYF. CDR3 in DNA: TGCGCCAGCAGCCAAGATAGGGAGGGTTGGGAGCAGTACTTC.

The chain is built from TRBV5-1 and TRBJ1-4, with 9 bases fitting TRBD1. V was clipped by 4 bases and J by 8 bases; unmatched bases: 12. CDR1 and CDR2 (germline): SGHRS, YFSETQ. CDR3 size: 16 residues. In nucleotides, the CDR3 is TGCGCCAGCAGCCGGACAGGGGCCGGCTTCGGGGAAAAACTGTTTTTT. This sequence encodes CASSRTGAGFGEKLFF.

The chain couples TRBV5-1 to TRBJ2-1; 11 nucleotides match TRBD2. Germline CDR1 SGHRS, CDR2 YFSETQ. Trimming at V came to 4 bases and at J to 3 bases, leaving 9 bases not matched to a gene. The CDR3 runs to 17 residues. CDR3 nucleotides: TGCGCCAGCAGCCCGGAACGCGGGACTAGCGGCTACAATGAGCAGTTCTTC. Encoded protein: CASSPERGTSGYNEQFF.

This clone showed up just once. The chain joins TRBV6-5 to TRBJ2-7, with TRBD1 matching 8 bases. After removal of 6 bases from V and 0 bases from J, the junction contained 7 bases not matched to a gene. The CDR3 consists of 15 residues. In germline, CDR1 is MNHEY, CDR2 SVGAGI. The CDR3 region has the DNA TGTGCCAGCAGATCGGGACAGGTCATCTCCTACGAGCAGTACTTC. Its translation: CASRSGQVISYEQYF.

V gene TRBV2 combines with J gene TRBJ1-1; D ambiguous. Trimming left V 7 bases short and J 11 bases short, with 23 bases between. Looked up from germline, CDR1 is SNHLY and CDR2 is FYNNEI. The CDR3 loop spans 14 amino acids. CDR3 residues: CASTQTADVGRAFF. In nucleotides, the CDR3 is TGTGCCAGCACCCAAACAGCGGATGTCGGTCGGGCTTTCTTT.

The chain links TRBV5-1 to TRBJ2-2, with 12 bases lining up with TRBD2. The CDR3 has 19 residues. Per the germline V gene, CDR1 is SGHRS and CDR2 is YFSETQ. Trimming at V came to 3 bases and at J to 4 bases, leaving 13 bases not matched to a gene. In DNA form, the CDR3 reads TGCGCCAGCAGCTCCCCTAGCGGGAGGGCCCTCCAGGGCACCGGGGAGCTGTTTTTT. This encodes CASSSPSGRALQGTGELFF.

The chain has TRBV15 and TRBJ2-1; tentatively, D is TRBD2 (6 bases). The CDR3 extends over 16 amino acids. The ends were cut back, 0 bases at V and 3 bases at J, with 12 bases in the middle. CDR1 and CDR2 (germline): LNHNV, YYDKDF (reference sequence). The CDR3 DNA reads TGTGCCACCAGCAGAGATCCGGGGACTTACTACAATGAGCAGTTCTTC. Translated, it gives CATSRDPGTYYNEQFF.

The J gene is TRBJ1-2, the V gene TRBV4-3; 9 nucleotides align to TRBD1. Germline assignment: CDR1 LGHNA and CDR2 YSLEER. V lost 1 base and J lost 8; bases outside the gene matches: 2. The CDR3 covers 13 residues. The CDR3 DNA reads TGCGCCAGCAGCCAAGTGACAGGGGGAGGCTACACCTTC. It is translated as CASSQVTGGGYTF.

The V and J genes are TRBV27 and TRBJ1-6, with 9 bases aligning to TRBD1. Trimming took 5 bases from V and 8 from J; bases not matched to a gene: 13. This CDR3 region has 17 residues. CDR1 and CDR2 (germline): MNHEY, SMNVEV (reference sequence). The CDR3, as DNA: TGTGCCAGCAGTCTTTGGGGACAGGGAGAGAAAGATTCACCCCTCCACTTT. Protein: CASSLWGQGEKDSPLHF.

For the CDR3, the DNA is TGTGCCAGCAGCAAGAGCGGGAGGGCCTACACAGATACGCAGTATTTT. It encodes CASSKSGRAYTDTQYF. The genes are TRBV7-2 and TRBJ2-3, with 10 bases that match TRBD2. Germline loops: CDR1 SGHTA, CDR2 FQGNSA. Trimming cost V 5 bases and J 2 bases; bases outside gene matches: 7. The CDR3 extends over 16 amino acids. Full variable domain (outside the CDR3, taken from reference TRBV7-2 and TRBJ2-3): GAGVSQSPSNKVTEKGKDVELRCDPISGHTALYWYRQSLGQGLEFLIYFQGNSAPDKSGLPSDRFSAERTGGSVSTLTIQRTQQEDSAVYLCASSKSGRAYTDTQYFGPGTRLTVL.

This chain connects TRBV4-1 to TRBJ1-3; D is possibly TRBD1 (5 bases). This CDR3 is built from 20 residues. V lost 1 base to trimming and J lost 3 bases, with 25 bases between them. In germline, CDR1 is MGHRA, CDR2 YSYEKL. CDR3 region: CASSQVQPAGPLGIGNTIYF. The CDR3, as DNA: TGCGCCAGCAGCCAAGTCCAACCCGCGGGACCCTTGGGAATTGGAAACACCATATATTTT.

V gene TRBV27 combines with J gene TRBJ1-2; TRBD1 matches at 8 bases. The CDR3 totals 13 residues. Trimming cost V 3 bases and J 13 bases; bases outside gene matches: 10. CDR1 is MNHEY, CDR2 SMNVEV, per germline (reference sequence). CDR3 nucleotide sequence: TGTGCCAGCAGTTTTGGCAGGGGGCGTCCAGGCACCTTC. Protein: CASSFGRGRPGTF.

The rearrangement uses TRBV28 and TRBJ1-2; a possible D gene is TRBD1 (6 bases). This CDR3 region has 14 residues. In germline, CDR1 is MDHEN, CDR2 SYDVKM. Trimming left V 1 base short and J 4 bases short, with 10 bases between. The CDR3 loop reads CASSLSSGAYGYTF. The CDR3 DNA sequence: TGTGCCAGCAGTTTATCATCAGGGGCCTATGGCTACACCTTC.

This rearrangement joins TRBV28 to TRBJ2-3; D unresolved. Germline V CDR1 and CDR2: MDHEN, SYDVKM. The CDR3 has 11 residues. Trimming pared 3 bases from V and 7 bases from J, leaving 5 bases between. CDR3 in DNA: TGTGCCAGCAGTTTCGGTTATACGCAGTATTTT. Translation gives CASSFGYTQYF.

The chain links TRBV7-9 to TRBJ2-2; 10 nucleotides match TRBD2. The CDR3 contains 16 residues. The V gene end was trimmed by 4 bases and the J gene end by 0 bases; junction bases not matched to a gene: 2. Germline V lookup: CDR1 SEHNR, CDR2 FQNEAQ (reference sequence). The CDR3 nucleotides are TGTGCCAGCAGCTCAGGACTAGCGGCGAACACCGGGGAGCTGTTTTTT. Translating it yields CASSSGLAANTGELFF.

V is TRBV7-2 and J is TRBJ2-5, with TRBD2 matching over 11 bases. The CDR3 consists of 15 residues. From germline, CDR1 is SGHTA and CDR2 FQGNSA. The V gene end was trimmed by 8 bases and the J gene end by 3 bases; junction bases not matched to a gene: 8. The CDR3 DNA is TGTGCCAGCGGATACCCGGGACTAGCGGAAGAGACCCAGTACTTC. Residues: CASGYPGLAEETQYF.

The gene calls are TRBV14 and TRBJ2-2; D gene uncertain. Trimming removed 2 bases at V and 5 bases at J, with 12 bases between. Germline CDR1 and CDR2: SGHDN and FVKESK. CDR3 length: 15 amino acids. The DNA for the CDR3 is TGTGCCAGCAGCCAAAAAAGACGGAGTACCGGGGAGCTGTTTTTT. As protein: CASSQKRRSTGELFF.

This chain connects TRBV7-2 to TRBJ2-2; D is unclear. CDR1 is SGHTA, CDR2 FQGNSA, per germline. The CDR3 covers 14 residues. The V end was cut by 5 bases, the J end by 5 bases, with 12 bases between. The chain's CDR3 is CASSLGPVTGELFF. CDR3 coding DNA: TGTGCCAGCAGCCTGGGCCCCGTGACCGGGGAGCTGTTTTTT.

In its sample, this clone was seen a few times. The rearrangement links TRBV7-2 to TRBJ2-7; the match to TRBD2 covers 11 bases. V dropped 5 bases and J dropped 5; count of bases not matched to a gene: 11. From germline, CDR1 is SGHTA and CDR2 FQGNSA. The CDR3 is made up of 16 amino acids. In nucleotides, the CDR3 is TGTGCCAGCAGCCCCGCGACTAGCGGGAAAACCCACGAGCAGTACTTC. This sequence encodes CASSPATSGKTHEQYF.

The chain couples TRBV4-3 to TRBJ1-5; D is unresolved. Trimming pared 0 bases from V and 4 bases from J, leaving 13 bases between. Germline lookup yields CDR1 LGHNA and CDR2 YSLEER. This CDR3 comprises 16 residues. This CDR3 reads CASSQEAGFRNQPQHF. Here the CDR3 DNA reads TGCGCCAGCAGCCAAGAGGCGGGTTTCAGGAATCAGCCCCAGCATTTT.

The rearrangement links TRBV27 to TRBJ2-3; 15 positions agree with TRBD2. Germline CDR1 MNHEY, CDR2 SMNVEV (reference sequence). The CDR3 loop spans 19 amino acids. The V segment lost 5 bases and the J segment 6 bases; nucleotides outside the gene matches: 15. In nucleotides, the CDR3 is TGTGCCAGCAGTGGGGGACGGGGACTAGCGGGAGGTACGGGGGATACGCAGTATTTT. It yields the protein CASSGGRGLAGGTGDTQYF.

The chain links TRBV4-1 to TRBJ2-7; 7 nucleotides align to TRBD1. V lost 2 bases to trimming and J lost 7 bases; unmatched junction nucleotides: 14. The CDR3 is 16 residues long. Germline V gene sequence: CDR1 MGHRA, CDR2 YSYEKL. CDR3 sequence reads: CASSQNPFRDSREQYF. CDR3 in DNA: TGCGCCAGCAGCCAAAATCCATTCCGGGACAGTCGGGAGCAGTACTTC.